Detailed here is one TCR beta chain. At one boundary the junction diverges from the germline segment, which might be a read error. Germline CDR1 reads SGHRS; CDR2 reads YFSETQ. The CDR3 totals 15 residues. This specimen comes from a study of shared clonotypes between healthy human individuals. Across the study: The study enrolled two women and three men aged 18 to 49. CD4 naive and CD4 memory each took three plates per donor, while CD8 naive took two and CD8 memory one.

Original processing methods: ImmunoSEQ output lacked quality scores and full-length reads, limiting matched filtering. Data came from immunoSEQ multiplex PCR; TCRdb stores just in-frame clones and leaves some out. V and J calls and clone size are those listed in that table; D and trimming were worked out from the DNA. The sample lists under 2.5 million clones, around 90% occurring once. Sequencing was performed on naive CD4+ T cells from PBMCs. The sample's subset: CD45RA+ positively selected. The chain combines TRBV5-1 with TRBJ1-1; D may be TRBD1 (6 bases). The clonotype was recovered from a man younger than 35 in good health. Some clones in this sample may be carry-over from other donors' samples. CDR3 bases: TGTGCCAGCAGCTACAGGGACTCCATGAACACTGAAGCTTTCTTT. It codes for CASSYRDSMNTEAFF.